This T cell receptor (beta chain) was documented in a study of shared clonotypes between healthy human individuals. Study conclusions and caveats: In a handful of donors, around 5% of naive CD4 clonotypes appeared in common.

The donors, all of them Caucasian adults, lived in Nashville, Tennessee. The CDR3 totals 13 residues. The germline V and J ends were trimmed by 2 bases and 7 bases, with 13 bases remaining between them. The V gene's germline CDR1 is SGHRS and CDR2 YFSETQ. Comments on this clone: The antigen is not known.

The authors ran the assay at deep level. Researchers divided each subset's genomic DNA evenly across several immunoSEQ plates. Here immunoSEQ multiplex PCR was the method, and the copy in TCRdb shows in-frame clones only, minus some. The sample records roughly 380,000 clones, 90% to 98% being singletons. The chain links TRBV5-1 to TRBJ2-7, with a tentative D call TRBD2 (5 bases). The TCR originated in a young man in good health. The sequenced sample was memory CD8+ T cells sorted from blood. Subset in this sample: CD45RO+ cells pooled with CCR7-negative TemRA cells. Here the CDR3 DNA reads TGCGCCAGCAGCTTCGACCCTTCGGGGGAGCAGTACTTC. Translation: CASSFDPSGEQYF.